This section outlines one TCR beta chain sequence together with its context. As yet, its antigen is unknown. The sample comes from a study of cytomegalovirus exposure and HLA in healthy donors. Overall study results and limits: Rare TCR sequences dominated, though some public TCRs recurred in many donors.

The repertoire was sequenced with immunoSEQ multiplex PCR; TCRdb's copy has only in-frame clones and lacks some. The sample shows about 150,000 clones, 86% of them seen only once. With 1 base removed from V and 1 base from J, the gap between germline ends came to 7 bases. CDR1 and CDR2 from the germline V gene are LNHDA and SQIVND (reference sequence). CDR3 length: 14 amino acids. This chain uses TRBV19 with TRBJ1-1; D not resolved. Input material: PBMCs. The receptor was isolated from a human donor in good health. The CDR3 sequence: CASSIGPRNTEAFF. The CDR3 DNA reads TGTGCCAGTAGTATAGGGCCAAGGAACACTGAAGCTTTCTTT.